Listed below are T cell receptor beta chains from one sample, sequenced in a study of T cell changes during pregnancy in multiple sclerosis. Only in-frame clones appear in the TCRdb table, and some are missing; sequencing was by immunoSEQ multiplex PCR. The sample includes approximately 60,000 clones, roughly 94% of them seen just once. This sample comprised CD8+ T cells from peripheral blood mononuclear cells, obtained in the third trimester of pregnancy. Receptors were obtained from a female donor with multiple sclerosis, enrolled in a pregnancy study. Each CDR3 is given with its conserved first and last residue. Fields, in order: CDR3 protein, CDR3 DNA, V gene, D gene, J gene, clone size. D genes are given only for firm matches. A clone size is listed for some rows: how often the clone was seen (once, few, many), or a class if it is expanded.

CDR3 protein: CASSEKASGSYEQYF
CDR3 DNA: TGTGCCAGCAGTGAAAAGGCTAGCGGGAGCTACGAGCAGTACTTC
V gene: TRBV6-1
D gene: TRBD2
J gene: TRBJ2-7
clone size: once

CDR3 protein: CSVERQLVEGRESTDTQYF
CDR3 DNA: TGCAGCGTTGAAAGACAGCTTGTTGAAGGGCGGGAGAGCACAGATACGCAGTATTTT
V gene: TRBV29-1
D gene: TRBD2
J gene: TRBJ2-3
clone size: -

CDR3 protein: CASSQGGGNTEAFF
CDR3 DNA: TGCGCCAGCAGCCAAGGGGGGGGAAACACTGAAGCTTTCTTT
V gene: TRBV4-1
D gene: -
J gene: TRBJ1-1
clone size: -

CDR3 protein: CAIKERPGQGYEQYF
CDR3 DNA: TGTGCCATCAAGGAGAGGCCCGGACAGGGCTACGAGCAGTACTTC
V gene: TRBV10-3
D gene: TRBD1
J gene: TRBJ2-7
clone size: -

CDR3 protein: CASSLWSKNSPLHF
CDR3 DNA: TGTGCCAGCAGTTTATGGAGTAAAAATTCACCCCTCCACTTT
V gene: TRBV27
D gene: -
J gene: TRBJ1-6
clone size: -

CDR3 protein: CASSPPFSGGPYNEQFF
CDR3 DNA: TGTGCCAGCTCACCACCATTTTCGGGAGGGCCTTACAATGAGCAGTTCTTC
V gene: TRBV18
D gene: TRBD2
J gene: TRBJ2-1
clone size: -

CDR3 protein: CASSLPGQLYGYTF
CDR3 DNA: TGTGCCAGCAGTCTCCCGGGACAGCTCTATGGCTACACCTTC
V gene: TRBV28
D gene: TRBD1
J gene: TRBJ1-2
clone size: -

CDR3 protein: CASSIPFSNRATEAFF
CDR3 DNA: TGTGCCAGTAGTATACCCTTCTCTAACAGGGCAACTGAAGCTTTCTTT
V gene: TRBV19
D gene: -
J gene: TRBJ1-1
clone size: -

CDR3 protein: CASARKLSTDTQYF
CDR3 DNA: TGTGCCAGCGCGCGGAAACTTAGCACAGATACGCAGTATTTT
V gene: TRBV2
D gene: -
J gene: TRBJ2-3
clone size: -

CDR3 protein: CASSLIFRRDSYNEQFF
CDR3 DNA: TGCGCCAGCAGCCTTATATTTCGGCGGGACTCCTACAATGAGCAGTTCTTC
V gene: TRBV4-1
D gene: -
J gene: TRBJ2-1
clone size: -

CDR3 protein: CASGRIAGGSYNEQFF
CDR3 DNA: TGTGCCAGCGGACGAATAGCGGGAGGGAGCTACAATGAGCAGTTCTTC
V gene: TRBV28
D gene: TRBD2
J gene: TRBJ2-1
clone size: -

CDR3 protein: CASSQDRVVWNQPQHF
CDR3 DNA: TGCGCCAGCAGCCAGGACAGGGTAGTTTGGAATCAGCCCCAGCATTTT
V gene: TRBV4-3
D gene: TRBD1
J gene: TRBJ1-5
clone size: -

CDR3 protein: CASSLGPEGPFF
CDR3 DNA: TGTGCCAGCAGCCTAGGACCTGAGGGTCCTTTCTTT
V gene: TRBV13
D gene: -
J gene: TRBJ1-1
clone size: -

CDR3 protein: CASLSSPTGPYNEQFF
CDR3 DNA: TGTGCCAGCCTCAGCAGCCCGACAGGCCCCTACAATGAGCAGTTCTTC
V gene: TRBV5-8
D gene: -
J gene: TRBJ2-1
clone size: -

CDR3 protein: CASSPRGSTSGSKSYEQYF
CDR3 DNA: TGTGCCAGCTCACCTCGGGGGTCGACTAGCGGGAGCAAATCCTACGAGCAGTACTTC
V gene: TRBV18
D gene: TRBD2
J gene: TRBJ2-7
clone size: -